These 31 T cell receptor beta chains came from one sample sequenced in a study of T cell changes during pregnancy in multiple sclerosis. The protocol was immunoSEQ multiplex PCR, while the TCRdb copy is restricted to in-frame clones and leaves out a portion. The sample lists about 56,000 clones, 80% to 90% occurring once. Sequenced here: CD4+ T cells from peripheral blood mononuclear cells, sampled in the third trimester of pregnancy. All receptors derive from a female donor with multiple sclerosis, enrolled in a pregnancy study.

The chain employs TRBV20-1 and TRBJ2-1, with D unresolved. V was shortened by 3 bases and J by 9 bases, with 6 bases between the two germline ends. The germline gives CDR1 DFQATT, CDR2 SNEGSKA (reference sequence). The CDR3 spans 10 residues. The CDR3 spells CSASLAEQFF. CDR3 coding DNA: TGCAGTGCTAGTCTGGCTGAGCAGTTCTTC.

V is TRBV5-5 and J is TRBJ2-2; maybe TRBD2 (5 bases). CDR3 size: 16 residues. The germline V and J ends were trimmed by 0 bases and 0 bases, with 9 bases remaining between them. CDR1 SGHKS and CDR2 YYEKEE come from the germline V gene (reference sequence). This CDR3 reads CASSLVGAANTGELFF. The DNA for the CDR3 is TGTGCCAGCAGCTTGGTAGGAGCGGCGAACACCGGGGAGCTGTTTTTT.

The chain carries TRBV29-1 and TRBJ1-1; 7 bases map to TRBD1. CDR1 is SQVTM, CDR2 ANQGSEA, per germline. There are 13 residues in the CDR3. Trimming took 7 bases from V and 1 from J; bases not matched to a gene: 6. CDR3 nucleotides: TGCAGCGCTGTGACAGGGACGAACACTGAAGCTTTCTTT. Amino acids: CSAVTGTNTEAFF.

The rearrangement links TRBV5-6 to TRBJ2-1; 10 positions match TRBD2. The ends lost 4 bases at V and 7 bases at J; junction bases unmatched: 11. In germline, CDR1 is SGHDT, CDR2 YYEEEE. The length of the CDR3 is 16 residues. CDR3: CASSQLGTSALNEQFF. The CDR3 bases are TGTGCCAGCAGCCAGCTGGGGACTAGCGCCCTAAATGAGCAGTTCTTC.

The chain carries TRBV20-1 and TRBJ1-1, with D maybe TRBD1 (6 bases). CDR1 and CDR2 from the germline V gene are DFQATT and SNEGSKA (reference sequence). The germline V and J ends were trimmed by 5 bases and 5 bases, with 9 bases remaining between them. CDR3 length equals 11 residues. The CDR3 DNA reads TGCAGTGCTCCCGACAGGACTGAAGCTTTCTTT. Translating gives CSAPDRTEAFF.

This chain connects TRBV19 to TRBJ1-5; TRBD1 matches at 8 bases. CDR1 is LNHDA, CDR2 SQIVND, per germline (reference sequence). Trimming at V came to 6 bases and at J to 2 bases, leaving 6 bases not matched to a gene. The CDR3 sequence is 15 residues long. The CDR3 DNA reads TGTGCCAGTAGGCCAGTGGACAGGGGCAATCAGCCCCAGCATTTT. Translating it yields CASRPVDRGNQPQHF.

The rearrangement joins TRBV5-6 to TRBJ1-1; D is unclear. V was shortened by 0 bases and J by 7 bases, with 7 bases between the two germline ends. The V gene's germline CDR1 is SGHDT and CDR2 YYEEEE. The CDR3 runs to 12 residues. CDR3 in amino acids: CASSLGRLEAFF. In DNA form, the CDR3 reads TGTGCCAGCAGCTTGGGCAGGCTTGAAGCTTTCTTT.

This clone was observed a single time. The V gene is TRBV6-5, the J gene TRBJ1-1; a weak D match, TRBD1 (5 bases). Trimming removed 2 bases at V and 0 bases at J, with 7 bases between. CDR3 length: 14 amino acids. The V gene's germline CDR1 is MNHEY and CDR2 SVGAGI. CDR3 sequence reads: CASSYGGLNTEAFF. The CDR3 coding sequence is TGTGCCAGCAGTTACGGGGGGTTGAACACTGAAGCTTTCTTT.

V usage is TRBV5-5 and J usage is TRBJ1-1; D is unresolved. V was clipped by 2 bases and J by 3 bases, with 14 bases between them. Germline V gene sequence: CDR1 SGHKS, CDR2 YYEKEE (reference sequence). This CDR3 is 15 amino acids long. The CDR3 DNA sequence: TGTGCCAGCAGCTTTGGGTCGGGATGGGACACTGAAGCTTTCTTT. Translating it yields CASSFGSGWDTEAFF.

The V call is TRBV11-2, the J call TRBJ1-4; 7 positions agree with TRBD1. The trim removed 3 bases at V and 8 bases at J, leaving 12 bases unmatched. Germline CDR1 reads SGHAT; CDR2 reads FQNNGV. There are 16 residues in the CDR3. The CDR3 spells CASSLARQGLREKLFF. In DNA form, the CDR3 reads TGTGCCAGCAGCTTGGCTCGACAGGGACTGAGAGAAAAACTGTTTTTT.

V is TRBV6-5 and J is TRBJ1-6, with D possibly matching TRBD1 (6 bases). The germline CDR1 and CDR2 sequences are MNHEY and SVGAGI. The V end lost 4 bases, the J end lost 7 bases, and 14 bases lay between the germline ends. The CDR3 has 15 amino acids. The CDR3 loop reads CASSWSTGSNSPLHF. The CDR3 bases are TGTGCCAGCAGTTGGTCGACAGGTTCAAATTCACCCCTCCACTTT.

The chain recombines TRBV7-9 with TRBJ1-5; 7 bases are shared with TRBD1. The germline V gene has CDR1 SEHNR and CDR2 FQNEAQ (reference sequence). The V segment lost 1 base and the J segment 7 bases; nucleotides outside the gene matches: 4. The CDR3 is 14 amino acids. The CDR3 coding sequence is TGTGCCAGCAGCTTAGGACAGGGAAGCCAGCCCCAGCATTTT. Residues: CASSLGQGSQPQHF.

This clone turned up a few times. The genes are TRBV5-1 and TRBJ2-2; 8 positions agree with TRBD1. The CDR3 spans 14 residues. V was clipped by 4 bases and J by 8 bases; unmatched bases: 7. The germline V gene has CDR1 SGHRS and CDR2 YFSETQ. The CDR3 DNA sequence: TGCGCCAGCAGCCGTACAGGGGGATCGGGGGAGCTGTTTTTT. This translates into CASSRTGGSGELFF.

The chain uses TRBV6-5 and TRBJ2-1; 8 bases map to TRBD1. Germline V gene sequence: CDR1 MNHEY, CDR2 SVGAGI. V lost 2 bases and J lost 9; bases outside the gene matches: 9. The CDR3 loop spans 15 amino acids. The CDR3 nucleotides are TGTGCCAGCAGTTACGTTGGACAGGGAACCGGTGAGCAGTTCTTC. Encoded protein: CASSYVGQGTGEQFF.

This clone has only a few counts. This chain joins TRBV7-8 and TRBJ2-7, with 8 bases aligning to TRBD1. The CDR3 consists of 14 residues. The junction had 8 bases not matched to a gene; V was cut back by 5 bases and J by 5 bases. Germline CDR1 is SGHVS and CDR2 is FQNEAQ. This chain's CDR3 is CASSPLRGRDEQYF. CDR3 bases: TGTGCCAGCAGCCCACTCAGGGGGCGCGACGAGCAGTACTTC. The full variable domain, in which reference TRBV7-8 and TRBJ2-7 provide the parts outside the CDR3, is GAGVSQSPRYKVAKRGQDVALRCDPISGHVSLFWYQQALGQGPEFLTYFQNEAQLDKSGLPSDRFFAERPEGSVSTLKIQRTQQEDSAVYLCASSPLRGRDEQYFGPGTRLTVT.

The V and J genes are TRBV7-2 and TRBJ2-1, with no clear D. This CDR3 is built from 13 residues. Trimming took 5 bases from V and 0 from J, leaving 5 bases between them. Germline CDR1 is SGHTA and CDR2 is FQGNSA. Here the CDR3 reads CASSQISYNEQFF. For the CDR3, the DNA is TGTGCCAGCAGCCAAATCTCCTACAATGAGCAGTTCTTC.

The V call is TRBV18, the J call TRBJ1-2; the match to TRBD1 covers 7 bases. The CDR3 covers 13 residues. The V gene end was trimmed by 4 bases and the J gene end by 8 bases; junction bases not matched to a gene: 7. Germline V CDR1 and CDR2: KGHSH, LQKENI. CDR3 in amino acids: CASSLGDSQGYTF. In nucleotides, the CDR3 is TGTGCCAGCTCACTTGGGGACAGTCAAGGCTACACCTTC.

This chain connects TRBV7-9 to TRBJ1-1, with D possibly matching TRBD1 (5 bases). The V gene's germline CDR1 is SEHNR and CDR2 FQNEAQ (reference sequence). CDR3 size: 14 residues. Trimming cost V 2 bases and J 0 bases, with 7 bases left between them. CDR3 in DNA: TGTGCCAGCAGCTTATCGGGGGTGAACACTGAAGCTTTCTTT. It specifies CASSLSGVNTEAFF.

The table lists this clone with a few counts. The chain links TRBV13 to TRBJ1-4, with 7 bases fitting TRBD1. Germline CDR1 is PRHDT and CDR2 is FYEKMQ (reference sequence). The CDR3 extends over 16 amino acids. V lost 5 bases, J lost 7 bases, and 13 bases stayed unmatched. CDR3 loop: CASSHNRGGRVEKLFF. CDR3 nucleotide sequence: TGTGCCAGCAGCCACAACCGAGGGGGCCGGGTTGAAAAACTGTTTTTT. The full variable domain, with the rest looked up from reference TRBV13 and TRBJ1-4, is AAGVIQSPRHLIKEKRETATLKCYPIPRHDTVYWYQQGPGQDPQFLISFYEKMQSDKGSIPDRFSAQQFSDYHSELNMSSLELGDSALYFCASSHNRGGRVEKLFFGSGTQLSVL.

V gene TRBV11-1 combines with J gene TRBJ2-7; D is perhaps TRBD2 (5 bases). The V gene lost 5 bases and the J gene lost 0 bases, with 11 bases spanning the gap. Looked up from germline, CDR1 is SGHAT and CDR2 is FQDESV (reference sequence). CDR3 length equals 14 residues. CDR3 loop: CASSLGLDSYEQYF. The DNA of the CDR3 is TGTGCCAGCAGCCTTGGACTCGACTCCTACGAGCAGTACTTC.

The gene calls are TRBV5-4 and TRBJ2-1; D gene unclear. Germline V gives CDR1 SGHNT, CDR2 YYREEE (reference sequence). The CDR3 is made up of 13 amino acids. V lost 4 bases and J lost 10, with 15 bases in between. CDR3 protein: CASSPPRVYEQFF. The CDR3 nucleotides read TGTGCCAGCAGCCCTCCCCGGGTATACGAGCAGTTCTTC.

DNA of the CDR3: TGTGCCTGGAGTCCAGGGAATGGAAACACTGAAGCTTTCTTT. Residues: CAWSPGNGNTEAFF. V and J are TRBV30 and TRBJ1-1; D may be TRBD1 (5 bases). The V end lost 2 bases, the J end lost 2 bases, and 12 bases lay between the germline ends. CDR1 is GTSNPN and CDR2 is SVGIG in the germline V gene (reference sequence). The CDR3 has 14 amino acids.

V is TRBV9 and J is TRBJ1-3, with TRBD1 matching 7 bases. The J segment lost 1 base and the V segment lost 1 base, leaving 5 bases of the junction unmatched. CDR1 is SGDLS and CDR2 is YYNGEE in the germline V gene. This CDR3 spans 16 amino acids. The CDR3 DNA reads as TGTGCCAGCAGCGTACTTTGGACAGGTTCTGGAAACACCATATATTTT. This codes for CASSVLWTGSGNTIYF. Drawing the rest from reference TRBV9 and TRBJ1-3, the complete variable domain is DSGVTQTPKHLITATGQRVTLRCSPRSGDLSVYWYQQSLDQGLQFLIQYYNGEERAKGNILERFSAQQFPDLHSELNLSSLELGDSALYFCASSVLWTGSGNTIYFGEGSWLTVV.

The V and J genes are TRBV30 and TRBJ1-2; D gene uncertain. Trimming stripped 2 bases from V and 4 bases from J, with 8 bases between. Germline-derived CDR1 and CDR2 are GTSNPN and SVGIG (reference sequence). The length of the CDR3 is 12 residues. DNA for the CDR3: TGTGCCTGGAGTATGACAAGCTATGGCTACACCTTC. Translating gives CAWSMTSYGYTF.

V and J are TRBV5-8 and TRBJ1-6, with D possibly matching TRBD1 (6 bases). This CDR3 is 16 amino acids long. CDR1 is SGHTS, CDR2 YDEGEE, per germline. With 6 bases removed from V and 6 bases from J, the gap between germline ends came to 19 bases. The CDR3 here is CASTHFRGVGNSPLHF. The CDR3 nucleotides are TGTGCCAGCACACACTTCAGGGGCGTGGGTAATTCACCCCTCCACTTT.

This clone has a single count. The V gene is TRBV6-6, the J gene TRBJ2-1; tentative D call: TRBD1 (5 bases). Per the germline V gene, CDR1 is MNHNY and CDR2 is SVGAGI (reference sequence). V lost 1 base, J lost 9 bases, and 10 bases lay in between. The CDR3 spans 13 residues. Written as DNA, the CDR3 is TGTGCCAGCAGTTACTTCCAGGGTATTGAGCAGTTCTTC. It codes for CASSYFQGIEQFF.

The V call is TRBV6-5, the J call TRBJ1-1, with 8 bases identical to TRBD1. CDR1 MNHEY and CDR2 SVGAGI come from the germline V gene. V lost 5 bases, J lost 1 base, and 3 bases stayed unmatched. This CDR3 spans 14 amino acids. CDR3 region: CASSIQGGNTEAFF. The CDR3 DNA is TGTGCCAGCAGTATACAGGGGGGGAACACTGAAGCTTTCTTT.

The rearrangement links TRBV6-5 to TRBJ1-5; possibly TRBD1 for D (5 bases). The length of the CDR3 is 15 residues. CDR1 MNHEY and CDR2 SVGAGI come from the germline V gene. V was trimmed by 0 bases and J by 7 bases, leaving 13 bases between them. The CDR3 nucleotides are TGTGCCAGCAGTTACTCGTCCAGGGTGGACCAGCCCCAGCATTTT. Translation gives CASSYSSRVDQPQHF.

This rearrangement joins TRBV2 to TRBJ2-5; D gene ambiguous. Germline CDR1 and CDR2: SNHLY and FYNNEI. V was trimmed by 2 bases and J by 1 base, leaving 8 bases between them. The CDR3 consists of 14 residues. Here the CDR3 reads CASSEIYSQETQYF. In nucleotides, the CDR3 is TGTGCCAGCAGTGAAATCTACAGCCAAGAGACCCAGTACTTC.

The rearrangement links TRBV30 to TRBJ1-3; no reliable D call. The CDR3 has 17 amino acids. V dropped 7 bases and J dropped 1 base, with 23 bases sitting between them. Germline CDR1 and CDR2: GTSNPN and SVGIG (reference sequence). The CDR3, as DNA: TGTGCCTACTCGGGGAGAACGAGGGCGATATCTGGAAACACCATATATTTT. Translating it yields CAYSGRTRAISGNTIYF.

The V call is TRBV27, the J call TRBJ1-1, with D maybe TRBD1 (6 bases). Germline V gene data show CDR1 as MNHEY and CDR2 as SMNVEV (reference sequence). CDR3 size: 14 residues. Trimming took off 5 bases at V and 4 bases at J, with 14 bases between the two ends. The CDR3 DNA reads TGTGCCAGCAGTACCAGGGGTCACCTCACTGAAGCTTTCTTT. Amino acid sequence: CASSTRGHLTEAFF.